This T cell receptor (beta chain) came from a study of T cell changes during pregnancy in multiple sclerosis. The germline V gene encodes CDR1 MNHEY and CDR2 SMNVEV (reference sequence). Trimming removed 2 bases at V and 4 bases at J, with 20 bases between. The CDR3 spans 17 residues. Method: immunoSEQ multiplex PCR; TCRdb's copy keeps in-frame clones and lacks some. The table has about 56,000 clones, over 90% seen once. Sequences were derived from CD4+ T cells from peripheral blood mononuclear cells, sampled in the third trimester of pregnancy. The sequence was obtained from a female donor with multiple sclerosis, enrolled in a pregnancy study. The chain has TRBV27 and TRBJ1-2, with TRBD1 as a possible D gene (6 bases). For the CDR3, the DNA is TGTGCCAGCAGTTTACAGGGGCCCCTCCTCTTCTTCTATGGCTACACCTTC. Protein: CASSLQGPLLFFYGYTF.